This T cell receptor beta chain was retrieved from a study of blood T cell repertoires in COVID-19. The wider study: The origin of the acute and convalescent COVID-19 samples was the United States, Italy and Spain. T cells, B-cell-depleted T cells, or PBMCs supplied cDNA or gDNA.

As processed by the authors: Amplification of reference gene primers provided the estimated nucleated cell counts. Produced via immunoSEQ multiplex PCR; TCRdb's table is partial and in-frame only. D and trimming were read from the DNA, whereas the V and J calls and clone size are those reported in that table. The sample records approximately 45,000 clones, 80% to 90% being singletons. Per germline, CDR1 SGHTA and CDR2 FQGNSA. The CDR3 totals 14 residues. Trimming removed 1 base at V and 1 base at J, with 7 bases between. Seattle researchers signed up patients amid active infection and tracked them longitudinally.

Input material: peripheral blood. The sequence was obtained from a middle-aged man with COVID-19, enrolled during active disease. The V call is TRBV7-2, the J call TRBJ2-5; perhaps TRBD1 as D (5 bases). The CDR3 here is CASSLVQGQETQYF. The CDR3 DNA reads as TGTGCCAGCAGCTTAGTTCAGGGCCAAGAGACCCAGTACTTC. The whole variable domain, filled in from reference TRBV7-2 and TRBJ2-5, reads GAGVSQSPSNKVTEKGKDVELRCDPISGHTALYWYRQSLGQGLEFLIYFQGNSAPDKSGLPSDRFSAERTGGSVSTLTIQRTQQEDSAVYLCASSLVQGQETQYFGPGTRLLVL.